Below, one TCR beta chain is given with its context. It has no known antigen specificity. Base-call qualities are not available, and no considerably larger clone is one nucleotide away. This sample is drawn from a study of blood T cell repertoires in COVID-19 (dated by TCRdb to the early 2020s). Regarding the study in general: Samples covering the acute and convalescent phases of COVID-19 were provided by collaborators in the United States, Italy and Spain. The material from the prospective study consisted of cDNA or gDNA derived from T cells, B-cell-depleted T cells, or PBMCs. Deeply sampled blood TCRbeta repertoires from subjects exposed to, actively infected with, or recovered from COVID-19 were included in the dataset. A freely available public database, intended as a resource for researchers studying the immune response to SARS-CoV-2, is where the repertoires were released. Samples came from the ongoing ImmuneRACE study (first 160 participants) plus 1,254 subjects from 6 global collaborators. Nearly every sample came with metadata listing a de-identified subject ID, COVID-19 status, age in years and sex. HLA class I and class II types, where available, came from metadata supplied by the sample provider rather than from assay-based typing. Points the paper makes about the study in general: The amount of clinical and demographic metadata varied by source and participant and was provided uncurated.

Whole blood was collected in K2EDTA tubes by collaborating institutions according to the institutions' own protocols. For TCRbeta analysis, collaborators shipped samples as frozen whole blood, isolated PBMCs, or DNA extracted from either of those sample types. Based on the germline V gene (reference sequence), the CDR1 and CDR2 sequences are LNHNV and YYDKDF. The V and J ends are trimmed by 5 bases and 0 bases, leaving 11 bases between them. The CDR3 numbers 15 residues from cysteine through phenylalanine. The read is trimmed to its CDR3 DNA, 45 bases read in frame from base 1. TCRbeta CDR3 regions were amplified from genomic DNA by means of the immunoSEQ Assay, a bias-controlled multiplex PCR. The study's own analysis went as follows. The number of nucleated cells in each sample was estimated from the amplification of reference gene primers within the assay. To quantify the absolute abundance of each unique TCRbeta CDR3 rearrangement, sequence reads were collapsed and filtered. Productive Simpson clonality was computed per sample as the square root of Simpson's diversity index over productive rearrangements. In TCRdb, the immuneACCESS table is reduced to in-frame sequences with V and J assigned. These tables do not hold every clone; where another copy was compared, an unresolved V gene accounts for under half, and the others remain unexplained. That table gives V, J and clone size, and the DNA gave D and trimming. The sample includes 60,000 to 80,000 clones, with 85% to 90% observed a single time. In total, the top ten clones hold about 3.9% of the sample.

The receptor comes from a human donor in a cohort sampled during active COVID-19. Rearrangement joined TRBV15 to TRBJ1-3, with no D gene named confidently. What was sequenced was peripheral blood. The nucleotide sequence is given as TGTGCCACCAGCGTCGTCAGGTCCTCTGGAAACACCATATATTTT. Translation gives CATSVVRSSGNTIYF.